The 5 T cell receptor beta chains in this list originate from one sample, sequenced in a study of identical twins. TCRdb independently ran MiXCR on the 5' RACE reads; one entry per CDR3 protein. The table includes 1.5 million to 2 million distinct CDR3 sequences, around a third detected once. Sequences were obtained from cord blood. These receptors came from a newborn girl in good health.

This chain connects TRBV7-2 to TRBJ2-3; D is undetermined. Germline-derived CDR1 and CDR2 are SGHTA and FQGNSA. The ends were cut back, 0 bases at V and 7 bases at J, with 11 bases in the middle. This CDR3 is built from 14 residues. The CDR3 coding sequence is TGTGCCAGCAGCTTAGCGCCCCGGTTATATACGCAGTATTTT. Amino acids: CASSLAPRLYTQYF.

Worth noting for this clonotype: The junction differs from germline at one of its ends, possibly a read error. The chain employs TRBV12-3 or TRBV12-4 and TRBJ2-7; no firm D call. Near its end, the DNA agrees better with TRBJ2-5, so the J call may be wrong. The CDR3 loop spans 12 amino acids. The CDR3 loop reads CVSSWGRETQYF. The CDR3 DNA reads TGTGTCAGCAGTTGGGGTCGGGAGACCCAGTACTTC.

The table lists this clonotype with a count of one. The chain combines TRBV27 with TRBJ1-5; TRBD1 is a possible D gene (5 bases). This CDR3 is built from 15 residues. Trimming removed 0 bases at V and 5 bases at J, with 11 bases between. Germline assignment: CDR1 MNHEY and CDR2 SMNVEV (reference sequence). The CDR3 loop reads CASSLSQGRHQPQHF. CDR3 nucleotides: TGTGCCAGCAGTTTATCGCAGGGAAGACATCAGCCCCAGCATTTT.

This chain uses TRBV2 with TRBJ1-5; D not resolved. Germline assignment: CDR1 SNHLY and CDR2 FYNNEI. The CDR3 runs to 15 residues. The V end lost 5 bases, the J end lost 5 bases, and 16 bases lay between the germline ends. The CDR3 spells CASSKDALTHQPQHF. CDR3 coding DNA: TGTGCCAGCAGTAAGGACGCCCTAACCCATCAGCCCCAGCATTTT.

The CDR3 protein is CASSQDIASGRTQYF. The CDR3, as DNA: TGCGCCAGCAGCCAAGATATCGCTAGCGGGAGGACCCAGTACTTC. The V and J genes are TRBV4-1 and TRBJ2-5; TRBD2 aligns across 10 bases. The CDR3 covers 15 residues. V lost 0 bases and J lost 7; bases outside the gene matches: 5. In germline, CDR1 is MGHRA, CDR2 YSYEKL.